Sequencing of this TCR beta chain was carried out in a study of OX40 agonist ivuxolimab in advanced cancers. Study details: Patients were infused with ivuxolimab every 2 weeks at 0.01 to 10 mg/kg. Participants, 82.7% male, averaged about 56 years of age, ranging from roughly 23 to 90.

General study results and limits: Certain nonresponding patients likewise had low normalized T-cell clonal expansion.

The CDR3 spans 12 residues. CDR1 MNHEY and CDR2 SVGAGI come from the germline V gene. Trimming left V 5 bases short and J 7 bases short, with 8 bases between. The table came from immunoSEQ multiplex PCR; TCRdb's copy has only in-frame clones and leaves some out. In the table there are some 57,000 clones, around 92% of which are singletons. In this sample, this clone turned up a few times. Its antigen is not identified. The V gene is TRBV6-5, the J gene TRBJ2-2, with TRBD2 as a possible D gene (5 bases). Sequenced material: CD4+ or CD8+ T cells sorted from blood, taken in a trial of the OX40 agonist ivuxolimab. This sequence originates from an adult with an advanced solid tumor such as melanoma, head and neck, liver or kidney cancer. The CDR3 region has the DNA TGTGCCAGCAGTCCTGGGAGCGGGGAGCTGTTTTTT. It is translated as CASSPGSGELFF.